What follows are 2 T cell receptor beta chains derived from one specimen sequenced in a study of T cells expressing NK-cell markers. TCRdb re-called the 5' RACE reads and catalogs CDR3 proteins one per entry, DNA excluded. Its listing shows about 300,000 distinct CDR3 sequences. Material: blood T cells: a sorted CD56 or NKG2C T cell subset, CD4+ or CD8+ T cells, or bulk PBMC T cells (not recorded which). The origin of the receptors is a woman aged 18 to 75 in good health.

The chain joins TRBV4-3 to TRBJ2-3; TCRdb lists TRBD2, though no DNA is available to test this call. The CDR3 totals 16 residues. Germline CDR1 reads LGHNA; CDR2 reads YSLEER. The CDR3 loop is CASSQDGGSPADTQYF.

The V call is TRBV3-1, the J call TRBJ1-6; TCRdb indicates TRBD1, and absent DNA this call remains unverified. Germline CDR1 is LGHDT and CDR2 is YNNKEL (reference sequence). The CDR3 covers 15 residues. CDR3: CASSAGIGGPSPLHF.